A single sample is the source of the 20 T cell receptor beta chains below, sequenced in a study of T-cell reconstitution after alpha-beta-depleted transplantation in children. Unique molecular identifiers were incorporated into the prepared TCRbeta library. TCRdb redid the calling of the PCR reads with MiXCR, one entry per CDR3 protein. The table includes 600,000 to 800,000 distinct CDR3 sequences, about an eighth detected once. The starting material was PBMCs, obtained before TCRalphabeta/CD19-depleted stem cell transplant. Receptor source: a girl aged 2-15 years with congenital amegakaryocytic thrombocytopenia, due to receive a stem cell transplant.

As for this clonotype: A much more abundant neighbour one base away suggests this may be a read error. V usage is TRBV9 and J usage is TRBJ1-4; perhaps TRBD1 as D (5 bases). Between the trimmed V and J ends, which lost 3 bases and 7 bases, there was a span of 19 bases. Germline V gene sequence: CDR1 SGDLS, CDR2 YYNGEE. The CDR3 length is 16 residues. The CDR3 nucleotides are TGTGCCAGCAGCGAGGGGTATCAGGGAGGCATTGAAAAACTGTTTTTT. It codes for CASSEGYQGGIEKLFF.

This clonotype appeared many times. The rearrangement uses TRBV10-3 and TRBJ2-1; 8 bases are shared with TRBD2. The V gene's germline CDR1 is ENHRY and CDR2 SYGVKD. This CDR3 spans 15 amino acids. V shed 3 bases, J shed 7 bases, and the junction held 8 bases outside the gene matches. CDR3 coding DNA: TGTGCCATCAGTGATGCGTTAGCGGGATCAAATGAGCAGTTCTTC. It translates to CAISDALAGSNEQFF.

In its sample, this clonotype was seen a few times. The chain has TRBV12-3 or TRBV12-4 and TRBJ2-2; TRBD2 matches 7 bases. There are 16 residues in the CDR3. The J segment lost 2 bases and the V segment lost 3 bases, leaving 6 bases of the junction unmatched. The DNA for the CDR3 is TGTGCCAGCAGTTTTTCCGGGAGGACAAACACCGGGGAGCTGTTTTTT. Its protein product is CASSFSGRTNTGELFF.

The table lists this clonotype with a few counts. This chain links TRBV12-3 or TRBV12-4 with TRBJ2-7; tentatively, D is TRBD2 (6 bases). Trimming left V 5 bases short and J 0 bases short, with 23 bases between. The CDR3 extends over 18 amino acids. The CDR3 bases are TGTGCCAGCAGTACCACTCACTCGGGACTCTTCTACTCCTACGAGCAGTACTTC. It codes for CASSTTHSGLFYSYEQYF.

This clonotype was found many times. The gene calls are TRBV9 and TRBJ2-3; D gene ambiguous. Trimming took off 5 bases at V and 4 bases at J, with 14 bases between the two ends. The length of the CDR3 is 14 residues. From germline, CDR1 is SGDLS and CDR2 YYNGEE. The DNA for the CDR3 is TGTGCCAGCAGATCAGAGGAGCGACCAGATACGCAGTATTTT. Amino acid sequence: CASRSEERPDTQYF.

J is TRBJ1-1 and V is TRBV27; D is unresolved. Deletions cut 5 bases from V and 3 bases from J, with 13 bases between. Per germline, CDR1 MNHEY and CDR2 SMNVEV (reference sequence). The CDR3 consists of 14 residues. For the CDR3, the DNA is TGTGCCAGCAGTCCGACACTCACGCACACTGAAGCTTTCTTT. Residues: CASSPTLTHTEAFF.

This clonotype has at least ten counts. The chain recombines TRBV9 with TRBJ2-2; no clear D. Per germline, CDR1 SGDLS and CDR2 YYNGEE. V was cut by 2 bases and J by 8 bases, with 4 bases left in between. The CDR3 runs to 11 residues. CDR3 sequence: CASSVGGELFF. DNA of the CDR3: TGTGCCAGCAGCGTGGGAGGGGAGCTGTTTTTT.

The V and J genes are TRBV14 and TRBJ2-7, with D possibly matching TRBD2 (5 bases). Germline lookup yields CDR1 SGHDN and CDR2 FVKESK. The CDR3 contains 13 residues. Trimming shortened V by 4 bases and J by 5 bases, and 12 bases separated the two germline ends. The CDR3 nucleotides read TGTGCCAGCAGCCCTGCCGGGGTTAACGAGCAGTACTTC. It is translated as CASSPAGVNEQYF.

This clonotype turned up a few times. This chain uses TRBV5-1 with TRBJ1-4, with 9 bases matching TRBD1. The CDR3 totals 14 residues. The V gene's germline CDR1 is SGHRS and CDR2 YFSETQ. V shed 4 bases, J shed 7 bases, and the junction held 5 bases outside the gene matches. The CDR3 here is CASSVRDRAEKLFF. The CDR3, as DNA: TGCGCCAGCAGCGTCCGGGACAGGGCTGAAAAACTGTTTTTT.

The CDR3 is CASSLEGRASDEQFF. The CDR3 coding sequence is TGCGCCAGCAGCTTGGAAGGCAGGGCAAGCGATGAGCAGTTCTTC. The chain links TRBV5-1 to TRBJ2-1, with a possible D match to TRBD1 (5 bases). The germline CDR1 and CDR2 sequences are SGHRS and YFSETQ. V was pared by 0 bases and J by 8 bases, with 15 bases between. This CDR3 contains 15 residues.

This clonotype has just a few counts. This chain uses TRBV20-1 with TRBJ1-6; TRBD1 agrees at 9 bases. Germline CDR1 DFQATT, CDR2 SNEGSKA (reference sequence). CDR3 length: 15 residues. The junction had 7 bases not matched to a gene; V was cut back by 3 bases and J by 7 bases. CDR3 amino acids: CSASPPQGANSPLHF. CDR3 coding DNA: TGCAGTGCTAGTCCCCCACAGGGGGCGAATTCACCCCTCCACTTT.

Only a few counts were recorded for this clonotype. The gene calls are TRBV12-3 or TRBV12-4 and TRBJ1-5; D gene ambiguous. Trimming took 3 bases from V and 6 from J, leaving 6 bases between them. The CDR3 covers 12 residues. The CDR3, as DNA: TGTGCCAGCAGTTTTAAGAGTCAGCCCCAGCATTTT. Its protein product is CASSFKSQPQHF.

This clonotype was observed at least ten times. The rearrangement uses TRBV20-1 and TRBJ2-1, with 7 positions matching TRBD2. This CDR3 region has 14 residues. The germline V gene has CDR1 DFQATT and CDR2 SNEGSKA (reference sequence). Trimming cost V 1 base and J 4 bases; bases outside gene matches: 4. The chain's CDR3 is CSARVPAGYNEQFF. In nucleotides, the CDR3 is TGCAGTGCTAGAGTCCCAGCGGGATACAATGAGCAGTTCTTC.

J is TRBJ1-3 and V is TRBV27; the D is unclear. With 6 bases removed from V and 2 bases from J, the gap between germline ends came to 17 bases. The CDR3 extends over 16 amino acids. From germline, CDR1 is MNHEY and CDR2 SMNVEV (reference sequence). The CDR3 coding sequence is TGTGCCAGCAGACCCTTGGAAGTCTCCCCTGGAAACACCATATATTTT. Protein product: CASRPLEVSPGNTIYF.

In DNA form, the CDR3 reads TGTGCCAGCAGCTTATCGGGGGACAATGAGCAGTTCTTC. Its translation: CASSLSGDNEQFF. This chain links TRBV7-9 with TRBJ2-1; TRBD2 might be the D (6 bases). V lost 2 bases, J lost 5 bases, and 7 bases lay in between. The CDR3 sequence is 13 residues long. The V gene's germline CDR1 is SEHNR and CDR2 FQNEAQ (reference sequence).

A note on this clonotype: This may stem from a read error, because a much larger clone lies one nucleotide away. The V call is TRBV6-6, the J call TRBJ2-7, with D possibly TRBD1 on 6 matching bases. The CDR3 is made up of 12 amino acids. Germline V gene sequence: CDR1 MNHNY, CDR2 SVGAGI (reference sequence). The CDR3 sequence is CPSEGEGYEQYF. In DNA form, the CDR3 reads TGTCCCAGCGAGGGGGAAGGATACGAGCAGTACTTC.

This clonotype was observed at least ten times. The V and J genes are TRBV4-1 and TRBJ2-7, with D possibly TRBD1 on 6 matching bases. There are 14 residues in the CDR3. In germline, CDR1 is MGHRA, CDR2 YSYEKL. V dropped 4 bases and J dropped 3 bases, with 13 bases sitting between them. The CDR3 spells CASSPVHRDYEQYF. CDR3 nucleotides: TGCGCCAGCAGCCCGGTACACAGGGACTACGAGCAGTACTTC.

Many counts were recorded for this clonotype. This sequence joins TRBV7-8 and TRBJ1-1; no definite D call. The germline gives CDR1 SGHVS, CDR2 FQNEAQ. The CDR3 is made up of 16 amino acids. Trimming cost V 2 bases and J 2 bases, with 15 bases left between them. The CDR3 protein is CASSLLPLRANTEAFF. CDR3 DNA sequence: TGTGCCAGCAGCTTATTACCCCTTCGGGCTAACACTGAAGCTTTCTTT.

This sequence joins TRBV7-6 and TRBJ2-5; 8 bases match TRBD2. The CDR3 sequence is 13 residues long. V was pared by 3 bases and J by 7 bases, with 4 bases of the junction left unmatched. Germline-derived CDR1 and CDR2 are SGHVS and FNYEAQ. DNA for the CDR3: TGTGCCAGCAGCTTGACTAGCGCTTCGACCCAGTACTTC. This gives the protein CASSLTSASTQYF.

This clonotype was detected a few times. The chain carries TRBV5-1 and TRBJ2-3; D is possibly TRBD2 (5 bases). CDR1 and CDR2 from the germline V gene are SGHRS and YFSETQ. There are 14 residues in the CDR3. V was clipped by 0 bases and J by 5 bases, with 10 bases between them. The CDR3 spells CASSLEDSRDTQYF. In nucleotides, the CDR3 is TGCGCCAGCAGCTTGGAGGACTCAAGAGATACGCAGTATTTT. Combining the CDR3 with reference TRBV5-1 and TRBJ2-3 gives the whole variable domain KAGVTQTPRYLIKTRGQQVTLSCSPISGHRSVSWYQQTPGQGLQFLFEYFSETQRNKGNFPGRFSGRQFSNSRSEMNVSTLELGDSALYLCASSLEDSRDTQYFGPGTRLTVL.